This T cell receptor (beta chain) came from a study of regulatory T cells in long-lasting Graves disease. Overall study findings and caveats: Repertoires from persistent disease leaned toward TRBV28, TRBJ1-2 and TRBJ2-5.

The time point here: newly diagnosed GD, antithyroid drugs for less than 3 months. With RNA extracted from PBMCs as input, the TCR library was made. In regard to this clonotype: The antigen remains unidentified. Mismatch with germline at one junction end may stem from a read error.

Arm-PCR of CDR3 regions and iRepertoire HTBI primers were used to build TCR beta libraries. TCRdb independently ran MiXCR on the multiplex PCR reads; one entry per CDR3 protein. Here the sample spans hundreds of thousands of distinct CDR3 sequences, roughly 15% being singletons. Germline CDR1 is SEHNR and CDR2 is FQNEAQ (reference sequence). The CDR3 consists of 18 residues. The sample also formed part of further work on T cells in Graves' hyperthyroidism and ophthalmopathy.

This clonotype was obtained from a woman younger than 45 with Graves disease. The material was peripheral blood mononuclear cells (PBMCs), obtained at new diagnosis, from a patient treated with antithyroid drugs. The chain links TRBV7-9 to TRBJ2-5; 12 nucleotides line up with TRBD2. CDR3 DNA sequence: TGTACCAGCAGCTCGGGACTAGCGGGTGGAGAAAAGCGAGAGACCCAGTACTTC. This codes for CTSSSGLAGGEKRETQYF.